This TCR beta chain was recovered during a study of long-term antiretroviral therapy in people with HIV. Trimming cost V 2 bases and J 7 bases; bases outside gene matches: 11. Germline lookup yields CDR1 SGDLS and CDR2 YYNGEE. This CDR3 contains 16 residues. Before DNA extraction, about 1-11 million cryopreserved PBMC were held in the samples. Version v3.0 of the immunoSEQ assay was performed at survey level. Some clones are missing from TCRdb's copy, which holds only in-frame ones; the method was immunoSEQ multiplex PCR. The sample has tens of thousands of clones; around nine tenths are singletons. The rearrangement links TRBV9 to TRBJ2-4; TRBD2 matches 8 bases. This receptor was taken from a woman between 45 and 60 years old with HIV. The sample consisted of unsorted PBMCs, taken 0.1 years before starting antiretroviral therapy. CDR3 residues: CASSVGTSFVWNIQYF. CDR3 coding DNA: TGTGCCAGCAGCGTGGGGACTAGTTTCGTTTGGAACATTCAGTACTTC. Full variable domain (missing parts from reference TRBV9 and TRBJ2-4): DSGVTQTPKHLITATGQRVTLRCSPRSGDLSVYWYQQSLDQGLQFLIQYYNGEERAKGNILERFSAQQFPDLHSELNLSSLELGDSALYFCASSVGTSFVWNIQYFGAGTRLSVL.